This T cell receptor beta chain stems from a study of blood T cell repertoires in COVID-19. Here immunoSEQ multiplex PCR was the method, and the copy in TCRdb shows in-frame clones only, minus some. The sample yields about 95,000 clones, around 86% seen once. The CDR3 extends over 13 amino acids. V dropped 4 bases and J dropped 4 bases, with 10 bases sitting between them. Germline lookup yields CDR1 LGHNA and CDR2 YSLEER. This receptor was obtained from a man in his sixties with COVID-19, enrolled during active disease. This chain joins TRBV4-3 and TRBJ1-2, with TRBD1 as a possible D gene (5 bases). Sequenced input: peripheral blood. Here the CDR3 DNA reads TGCGCCAGCAGCCCGCAGGGAGGCTATGGCTACACCTTC. It codes for CASSPQGGYGYTF.